This TCR beta chain was sequenced for a study of T cells in localized non-small cell lung cancer. The assay was immunoSEQ multiplex PCR, and TCRdb's table has in-frame clones only and misses some. The table lists about 4,100 clones, around 40% of them singletons, with approximately 5.5% in the top ten. Germline V gene sequence: CDR1 MNHGY, CDR2 SVAAGI. Trimming left V 8 bases short and J 0 bases short, with 14 bases between. This CDR3 region has 14 residues. V is TRBV6-9 and J is TRBJ2-7; unclear D gene. The receptor was derived from a woman aged 40-75 years with stage I lung adenocarcinoma. The sample consisted of lung tumor tissue, taken before any cancer treatment. This CDR3 reads CASEAFGSSYEQYF. DNA of the CDR3: TGTGCCAGCGAAGCGTTTGGATCCTCCTACGAGCAGTACTTC.